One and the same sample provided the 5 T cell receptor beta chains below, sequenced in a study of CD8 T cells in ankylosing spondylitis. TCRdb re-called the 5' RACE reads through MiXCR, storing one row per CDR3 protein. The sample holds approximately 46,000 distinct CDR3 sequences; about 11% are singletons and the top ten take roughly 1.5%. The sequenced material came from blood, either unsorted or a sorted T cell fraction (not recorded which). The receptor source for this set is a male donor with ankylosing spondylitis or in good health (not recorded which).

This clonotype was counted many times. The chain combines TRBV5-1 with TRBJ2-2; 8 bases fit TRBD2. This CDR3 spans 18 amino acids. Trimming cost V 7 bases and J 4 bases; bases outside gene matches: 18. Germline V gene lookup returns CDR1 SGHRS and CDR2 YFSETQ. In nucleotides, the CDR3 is TGCGCCAGCTCAAATCGTCCCAGCGGGGGCGATGGCACCGGGGAGCTGTTTTTT. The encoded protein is CASSNRPSGGDGTGELFF.

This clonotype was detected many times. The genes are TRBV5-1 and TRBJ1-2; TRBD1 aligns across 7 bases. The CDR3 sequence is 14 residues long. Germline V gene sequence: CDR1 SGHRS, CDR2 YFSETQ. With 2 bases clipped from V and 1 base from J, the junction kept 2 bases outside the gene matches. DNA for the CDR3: TGCGCCAGCAGCTTCCAGGGGGTTAACTATGGCTACACCTTC. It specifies CASSFQGVNYGYTF. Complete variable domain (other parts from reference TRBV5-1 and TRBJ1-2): KAGVTQTPRYLIKTRGQQVTLSCSPISGHRSVSWYQQTPGQGLQFLFEYFSETQRNKGNFPGRFSGRQFSNSRSEMNVSTLELGDSALYLCASSFQGVNYGYTFGSGTRLTVV.

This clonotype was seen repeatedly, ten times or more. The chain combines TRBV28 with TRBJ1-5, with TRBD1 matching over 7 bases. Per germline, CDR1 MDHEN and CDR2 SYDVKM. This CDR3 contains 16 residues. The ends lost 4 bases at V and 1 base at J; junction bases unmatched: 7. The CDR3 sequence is CASSSPQGSSNQPQHF. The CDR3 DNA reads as TGTGCCAGCAGTTCCCCACAGGGGAGCAGCAATCAGCCCCAGCATTTT.

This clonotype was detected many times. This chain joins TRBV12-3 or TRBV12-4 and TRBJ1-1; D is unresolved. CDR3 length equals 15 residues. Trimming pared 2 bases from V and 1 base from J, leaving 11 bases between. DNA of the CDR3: TGTGCCAGCAGTTTAAAGGGCAGCGGGAACACTGAAGCTTTCTTT. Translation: CASSLKGSGNTEAFF.

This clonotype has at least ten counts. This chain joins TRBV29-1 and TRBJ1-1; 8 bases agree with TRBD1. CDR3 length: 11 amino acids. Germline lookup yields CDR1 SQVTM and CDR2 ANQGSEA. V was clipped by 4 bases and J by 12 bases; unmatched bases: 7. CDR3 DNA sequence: TGCAGCGTTGCCGACAGGGGATTTACTTTCTTT. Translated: CSVADRGFTFF.